The rows below give T cell receptor beta chains drawn from one sample of a study of T cells in Graves' hyperthyroidism and ophthalmopathy. TCRdb re-called the multiplex PCR reads with MiXCR, one entry per CDR3 protein. The repertoire consists of about 840,000 distinct CDR3 sequences, with roughly 37% occurring once and the leading ten covering about 8.9%. The specimen sequenced was blood. The origin of the receptors is a man between 18 and 35 years old with Graves' hyperthyroidism. CDR3s include the opening cysteine and the closing phenylalanine or tryptophan. The D gene is left open where the match is weak. The size field is filled for only some rows; it gives once, few, many or a size class.

J gene: TRBJ1-1
V gene: TRBV28
clone size: .
D gene: TRBD1
CDR3 protein: CAGTANDLRTEAFF
CDR3 DNA: TGTGCCGGGACAGCCAACGATCTGAGAACTGAAGCTTTCTTT

J gene: TRBJ1-2
V gene: TRBV7-2
clone size: .
D gene: .
CDR3 protein: CASVLLGLANTF
CDR3 DNA: TGTGCCAGCGTCCTTCTCGGGCTAGCGAACACCTTC

J gene: TRBJ1-4
V gene: TRBV10-2
clone size: .
D gene: TRBD1
CDR3 protein: CASSELRQGLSEKLFF
CDR3 DNA: TGCGCCAGCAGTGAGCTCAGACAGGGGCTGAGTGAAAAACTGTTTTTT

J gene: TRBJ1-5
V gene: TRBV6-4
clone size: .
D gene: TRBD1
CDR3 protein: CASSPGRGLQETQHF
CDR3 DNA: TGCGCCAGCAGCCCTGGGAGGGGGCTCCAAGAGACCCAGCATTTT

J gene: TRBJ2-7
V gene: TRBV7-9
clone size: few
D gene: TRBD2
CDR3 protein: CASSLTSGHSSYEQYF
CDR3 DNA: TGTGCCAGCAGCTTAACTAGCGGCCATAGCTCCTACGAGCAGTACTTC

J gene: TRBJ1-5
V gene: TRBV19
clone size: many
D gene: .
CDR3 protein: CASSISLNQPQHF
CDR3 DNA: TGTGCCAGTAGTATATCTCTGAATCAGCCCCAGCATTTT

J gene: TRBJ2-3
V gene: TRBV7-9
clone size: .
D gene: TRBD1
CDR3 protein: CASSFGQGSDTQYF
CDR3 DNA: TGTGCCAGCAGCTTCGGACAGGGATCAGATACGCAGTATTTT

J gene: TRBJ1-1
V gene: TRBV19
clone size: .
D gene: .
CDR3 protein: CTSSIDWEAFF
CDR3 DNA: TGTACCAGTAGTATCGACTGGGAAGCTTTCTTT

J gene: TRBJ2-7
V gene: TRBV12-3/TRBV12-4
clone size: .
D gene: .
CDR3 protein: CASSLFGVSYEQYF
CDR3 DNA: TGTGCCAGCAGTTTATTTGGCGTTTCCTACGAGCAGTACTTC

J gene: TRBJ2-1
V gene: TRBV15
clone size: .
D gene: .
CDR3 protein: CATSRVIYPNEQFF
CDR3 DNA: TGTGCCACCAGCAGAGTCATCTATCCTAATGAGCAGTTCTTC

J gene: TRBJ2-2
V gene: TRBV10-3
clone size: .
D gene: .
CDR3 protein: CASSRPGGTGELFF
CDR3 DNA: TGTGCCAGCTCACGTCCTGGCGGCACCGGGGAGCTGTTTTTT

J gene: TRBJ2-5
V gene: TRBV5-1
clone size: few
D gene: .
CDR3 protein: CASSLEGGYYQETQYF
CDR3 DNA: TGCGCCAGCAGCTTGGAAGGGGGATATTACCAAGAGACCCAGTACTTC

J gene: TRBJ1-1
V gene: TRBV7-6
clone size: .
D gene: .
CDR3 protein: CASSLGGSKNTEAFF
CDR3 DNA: TGTGCCAGCAGCTTAGGTGGCAGCAAGAACACTGAAGCTTTCTTT

J gene: TRBJ2-7
V gene: TRBV5-1
clone size: .
D gene: TRBD2
CDR3 protein: CASSAGPSGGYEQYF
CDR3 DNA: TGCGCCAGCAGCGCGGGACCTAGCGGGGGCTACGAGCAGTACTTC

J gene: TRBJ2-2
V gene: TRBV20-1
clone size: many
D gene: .
CDR3 protein: CSARGTGELFF
CDR3 DNA: TGCAGTGCACGTGGGACCGGGGAGCTGTTTTTT

J gene: TRBJ1-1
V gene: TRBV20-1
clone size: many
D gene: .
CDR3 protein: CSTQDGLYTEAFF
CDR3 DNA: TGCAGTACCCAGGACGGACTATACACTGAAGCTTTCTTT

J gene: TRBJ2-2
V gene: TRBV14
clone size: .
D gene: .
CDR3 protein: CASGQGYTGELFF
CDR3 DNA: TGTGCCAGCGGCCAGGGGTACACCGGGGAGCTGTTTTTT

J gene: TRBJ2-7
V gene: TRBV7-9
clone size: few
D gene: TRBD2
CDR3 protein: CASSPVSGGPYEQYF
CDR3 DNA: TGTGCCAGCAGCCCAGTTTCGGGGGGGCCCTACGAGCAGTACTTC

J gene: TRBJ2-7
V gene: TRBV7-9
clone size: .
D gene: .
CDR3 protein: CASSQSRGSEQYF
CDR3 DNA: TGTGCCAGCAGCCAATCTCGGGGAAGCGAGCAGTACTTC

J gene: TRBJ2-7
V gene: TRBV13
clone size: .
D gene: TRBD2
CDR3 protein: CASSTLASEQYF
CDR3 DNA: TGTGCCAGCAGCACACTAGCGAGTGAGCAGTACTTC

J gene: TRBJ2-2
V gene: TRBV7-8
clone size: few
D gene: TRBD2
CDR3 protein: CASSTLPLAGNYAGELFF
CDR3 DNA: TGTGCCAGCAGCACCTTACCTTTAGCGGGAAACTACGCCGGGGAGCTGTTTTTT

J gene: TRBJ1-3
V gene: TRBV2
clone size: .
D gene: TRBD1
CDR3 protein: CASSEWAGTGWNTIYF
CDR3 DNA: TGTGCCAGCAGTGAATGGGCTGGGACAGGGTGGAACACCATATATTTT

J gene: TRBJ2-2
V gene: TRBV4-3
clone size: .
D gene: .
CDR3 protein: CASSPYIASTGELFF
CDR3 DNA: TGCGCCAGCAGTCCCTACATAGCATCCACCGGGGAGCTGTTTTTT

J gene: TRBJ1-1
V gene: TRBV19
clone size: many
D gene: .
CDR3 protein: CASSPDITNTEAFF
CDR3 DNA: TGTGCCAGTAGCCCGGACATTACGAACACTGAAGCTTTCTTT

J gene: TRBJ2-2
V gene: TRBV15
clone size: once
D gene: .
CDR3 protein: CTTSGDSSQGELFF
CDR3 DNA: TGTACCACCAGCGGGGACAGCTCTCAGGGGGAGCTGTTTTTT

J gene: TRBJ1-6
V gene: TRBV7-3
clone size: .
D gene: .
CDR3 protein: CASSPRGGIYNSPLHF
CDR3 DNA: TGTGCCAGCAGTCCCCGGGGAGGGATATATAATTCACCCCTCCACTTT

J gene: TRBJ1-5
V gene: TRBV20-1
clone size: few
D gene: .
CDR3 protein: CSATWSNQPQHF
CDR3 DNA: TGCAGTGCCACTTGGAGCAATCAGCCCCAGCATTTT

J gene: TRBJ1-1
V gene: TRBV12-3/TRBV12-4
clone size: .
D gene: .
CDR3 protein: CASSTGTEDTEAFF
CDR3 DNA: TGTGCCAGCAGTACCGGGACTGAAGACACTGAAGCTTTCTTT

J gene: TRBJ2-7
V gene: TRBV11-2
clone size: .
D gene: .
CDR3 protein: CASSLSSDYYEQYF
CDR3 DNA: TGTGCCAGCAGCTTATCCAGCGACTACTACGAGCAGTACTTC

J gene: TRBJ2-7
V gene: TRBV11-3
clone size: few
D gene: .
CDR3 protein: CASSFPGSGVEQYF
CDR3 DNA: TGTGCCAGCAGCTTTCCCGGGTCAGGGGTCGAGCAGTACTTC

J gene: TRBJ1-1
V gene: TRBV7-9
clone size: many
D gene: .
CDR3 protein: CASSLLAMNTEAFF
CDR3 DNA: TGTGCCAGCAGCTTACTAGCTATGAACACTGAAGCTTTCTTT

J gene: TRBJ1-5
V gene: TRBV20-1
clone size: .
D gene: TRBD1
CDR3 protein: CSASQGANQPQHF
CDR3 DNA: TGCAGTGCTAGTCAGGGGGCTAATCAGCCCCAGCATTTT

J gene: TRBJ2-2
V gene: TRBV7-2
clone size: many
D gene: .
CDR3 protein: CASSLVGMGELFF
CDR3 DNA: TGTGCCAGCAGCTTAGTGGGGATGGGGGAGCTGTTTTTT

J gene: TRBJ1-6
V gene: TRBV10-3
clone size: many
D gene: TRBD1
CDR3 protein: CAISTGAINSPLHF
CDR3 DNA: TGTGCCATCAGTACAGGGGCCATTAATTCACCCCTCCACTTT

J gene: TRBJ1-1
V gene: TRBV2
clone size: many
D gene: .
CDR3 protein: CASPLETEAFF
CDR3 DNA: TGTGCCAGCCCCCTTGAAACTGAAGCTTTCTTT

J gene: TRBJ1-5
V gene: TRBV5-8
clone size: few
D gene: .
CDR3 protein: CASSFSGRHNQPQHF
CDR3 DNA: TGTGCCAGCAGCTTCTCCGGCAGACATAATCAGCCCCAGCATTTT

J gene: TRBJ2-2
V gene: TRBV5-1
clone size: .
D gene: .
CDR3 protein: CASSYGQRTGELFF
CDR3 DNA: TGCGCCAGCAGCTACGGACAGAGAACCGGGGAGCTGTTTTTT

J gene: TRBJ2-2
V gene: TRBV7-2
clone size: few
D gene: TRBD2
CDR3 protein: CASSQEGTSITGELFF
CDR3 DNA: TGTGCCAGCAGCCAAGAAGGGACTAGCATTACCGGGGAGCTGTTTTTT

J gene: TRBJ2-2
V gene: TRBV7-2
clone size: .
D gene: .
CDR3 protein: CASSGRGELFF
CDR3 DNA: TGTGCCAGCAGCGGCAGGGGGGAGCTGTTTTTT

J gene: TRBJ1-5
V gene: TRBV2
clone size: few
D gene: TRBD1
CDR3 protein: CASSLVPGQGMTNQPQHF
CDR3 DNA: TGCGCCAGCAGCCTAGTCCCGGGACAGGGGATGACTAATCAGCCCCAGCATTTT

J gene: TRBJ1-2
V gene: TRBV20-1
clone size: .
D gene: .
CDR3 protein: CSARDLRGARYGYTF
CDR3 DNA: TGCAGTGCTAGAGATCTAAGGGGAGCGCGCTATGGCTACACCTTC

J gene: TRBJ2-5
V gene: TRBV2
clone size: .
D gene: TRBD1
CDR3 protein: CASSIGQGVTPGETQYF
CDR3 DNA: TGTGCCAGCAGTATTGGACAGGGGGTTACACCGGGAGAGACCCAGTACTTC

J gene: TRBJ1-5
V gene: TRBV24-1
clone size: many
D gene: TRBD1
CDR3 protein: CATSDILTGWVQPQHF
CDR3 DNA: TGTGCCACCAGTGACATCCTGACAGGGTGGGTCCAGCCCCAGCATTTT

J gene: TRBJ2-7
V gene: TRBV9
clone size: few
D gene: .
CDR3 protein: CASSVGVSRAYEQYF
CDR3 DNA: TGTGCCAGCAGCGTAGGTGTTAGCCGGGCCTACGAGCAGTACTTC

J gene: TRBJ2-7
V gene: TRBV12-3/TRBV12-4
clone size: .
D gene: .
CDR3 protein: CASSYARNYEQYF
CDR3 DNA: TGTGCCAGCAGTTATGCACGGAACTACGAGCAGTACTTC